The 25 T cell receptor beta chains in this list originate from one sample, sequenced in a study of blood T cells in healthy people across ages (dated by TCRdb to 2015 to 2017). The library was generated by 5' RACE. The listed sequencing device is Illumina HiSeq 2500. A second about 7 to 11 cycle PCR used a sample-barcoded 5' primer and a J-beta primer mix. Using fastp at Q25 and MiXCR, TCRdb reprocessed the public reads and kept productive beta chains. Each entry merges the rows of one CDR3 protein and shows their most common DNA and genes. Counted in this sample were approximately 820,000 distinct CDR3 sequences; 40% to 50% of them appeared once. The top ten hold nearly 20% of the sample. The sequenced sample consisted of blood. All receptors derive from a man in his 60s in good health.

A word on this clonotype: A much larger clone differs from this one at a single base, so this may be a read error. J is TRBJ2-7 and V is TRBV7-2; D possibly corresponds to TRBD1 (6 bases). Germline V gene sequence: CDR1 SGHTA, CDR2 FQGNSA. CDR3 length equals 15 residues. DNA of the CDR3: TGTGCCGGCAGCAACTCCCAGGGGAGAGCCTACGAGCAGTACTTC. Translating it yields CAGSNSQGRAYEQYF.

The chain couples TRBV5-1 to TRBJ2-1; 13 nucleotides agree with TRBD2. V was clipped by 1 base and J by 9 bases; unmatched bases: 4. The germline V gene encodes CDR1 SGHRS and CDR2 YFSETQ. This CDR3 has 15 residues. CDR3 protein: CASSLTSGGAREQFF. CDR3 nucleotide sequence: TGCGCCAGCAGCTTGACTAGCGGGGGGGCCCGTGAGCAGTTCTTC.

This clonotype was picked up a small number of times. This chain joins TRBV20-1 and TRBJ1-1; no clear D gene. V lost 0 bases to trimming and J lost 8 bases, with 19 bases between them. Looked up from germline, CDR1 is DFQATT and CDR2 is SNEGSKA (reference sequence). The CDR3 is 15 residues long. In DNA, the CDR3 is TGCAGTGCTAGAGATCCCCAAGGCCCCAGTACCGAAGCTTTCTTT. The encoded protein is CSARDPQGPSTEAFF.

This sequence joins TRBV10-3 and TRBJ1-4; the match to TRBD1 covers 7 bases. Trimming took 7 bases from V and 9 from J; bases not matched to a gene: 17. Germline CDR1 reads ENHRY; CDR2 reads SYGVKD. This CDR3 region has 16 residues. The CDR3 nucleotides read TGTGCCATCATATTAGGCCTTAGGGGGCCTATCCAAAAACTGTTTTTT. Translated: CAIILGLRGPIQKLFF.

This clonotype was seen more than once but under ten times. V and J are TRBV20-1 and TRBJ1-1, with a tentative D call TRBD1 (5 bases). CDR1 and CDR2 (germline): DFQATT, SNEGSKA (reference sequence). This CDR3 comprises 12 residues. The germline V and J ends were trimmed by 6 bases and 3 bases, with 11 bases remaining between them. The CDR3 DNA reads as TGCAGTGCGGATATGGGGGACACTGAAGCTTTCTTT. Residues: CSADMGDTEAFF.

This chain links TRBV30 with TRBJ2-1; TRBD2 aligns across 11 bases. Germline CDR1 and CDR2: GTSNPN and SVGIG (reference sequence). V shed 4 bases and J 2 bases; nucleotides not matched to a gene: 7. This CDR3 is 16 amino acids long. DNA of the CDR3: TGTGCCTGGACCCTCATTAGCGGGGGGGCCTACAATGAGCAGTTCTTC. Amino acids: CAWTLISGGAYNEQFF.

CDR3 nucleotides: TGCAGCGTTCTTACAGGGGGGGGCTACGAGCAGTACTTC. Its protein product is CSVLTGGGYEQYF. The chain joins TRBV29-1 to TRBJ2-7; possibly TRBD1 for D (8 bases). Germline V gene data show CDR1 as SQVTM and CDR2 as ANQGSEA. Trimming took 5 bases from V and 3 from J, leaving 14 bases between them. The CDR3 length is 13 residues.

The CDR3 bases are TGTGCCACCAGCAGAGAGTTTTTTCAGCCCCAGCATTTT. It translates to CATSREFFQPQHF. This chain uses TRBV15 with TRBJ1-5; D uncertain. The germline V gene encodes CDR1 LNHNV and CDR2 YYDKDF (reference sequence). The CDR3 extends over 13 amino acids. Trimming removed 0 bases from V and 6 bases from J, with 6 bases in between.

V usage is TRBV27 and J usage is TRBJ1-5; TRBD1 aligns across 9 bases. This CDR3 spans 16 amino acids. J was trimmed by 6 bases and V by 5 bases; bases with no gene match: 11. Germline CDR1 and CDR2: MNHEY and SMNVEV (reference sequence). CDR3 in DNA: TGTGCCAGCAGTCCGGCGGGACAGGGAAGTGGTCAGCCCCAGCATTTT. Protein product: CASSPAGQGSGQPQHF.

V is TRBV2 and J is TRBJ2-5, with TRBD1 as a possible D gene (5 bases). In germline, CDR1 is SNHLY, CDR2 FYNNEI. This CDR3 contains 13 residues. V gave up 7 bases and J gave up 2 bases, with 11 bases separating them. The CDR3 sequence: CASNPQVQETQYF. CDR3 bases: TGTGCCAGCAATCCACAGGTTCAAGAGACCCAGTACTTC.

This chain connects TRBV7-6 to TRBJ2-1, with a tentative D call TRBD2 (5 bases). Germline loops: CDR1 SGHVS, CDR2 FNYEAQ. The CDR3 runs to 13 residues. Deletions cut 5 bases from V and 10 bases from J, with 15 bases between. This CDR3 reads CASSPRSRVEQFF. CDR3 nucleotide sequence: TGTGCCAGCAGCCCACGATCGCGGGTGGAGCAGTTCTTC.

V gene TRBV6-2 or TRBV6-3 combines with J gene TRBJ2-1, with D perhaps matching TRBD1 (5 bases). The V gene's germline CDR1 is MNHEY and CDR2 SVGEGT. This CDR3 comprises 14 residues. Trimming removed 10 bases at V and 0 bases at J, with 13 bases between. CDR3 amino acids: CATRDQGSYNEQFF. In nucleotides, the CDR3 is TGTGCCACCAGGGATCAGGGCTCCTACAATGAGCAGTTCTTC.

The chain carries TRBV9 and TRBJ2-3, with D maybe TRBD1 (6 bases). Trimming pared 0 bases from V and 3 bases from J, leaving 14 bases between. CDR3 length: 16 amino acids. Germline CDR1 and CDR2: SGDLS and YYNGEE. Here the CDR3 DNA reads TGTGCCAGCAGCGTAGGGCCCACCGGGACAACAGATACGCAGTATTTT. Translation: CASSVGPTGTTDTQYF.

The chain employs TRBV2 and TRBJ2-7; no clear D gene. V was cut by 6 bases and J by 2 bases, with 11 bases left in between. This CDR3 has 13 amino acids. The germline CDR1 and CDR2 sequences are SNHLY and FYNNEI. CDR3 in amino acids: CASSGRSTYEQYF. The CDR3 DNA reads as TGTGCCAGCAGCGGACGCAGTACCTACGAGCAGTACTTC.

This clonotype was recorded a few times. In nucleotides, the CDR3 is TGTGCCAGCAGCCCGACTAGCGGGGGGGCCGTTACGCAGTATTTT. As protein: CASSPTSGGAVTQYF. The chain couples TRBV11-2 to TRBJ2-3, with 14 bases matching TRBD2. CDR3 length equals 15 residues. CDR1 SGHAT and CDR2 FQNNGV come from the germline V gene. The V segment lost 5 bases and the J segment 8 bases; nucleotides outside the gene matches: 6.

A few counts support this clonotype. One junction end disagrees with the germline gene, perhaps due to a read error. The chain links TRBV6-1 to TRBJ1-1; 7 nucleotides line up with TRBD1. In germline, CDR1 is MNHNS, CDR2 SASEGT. The CDR3 contains 15 residues. The CDR3 loop is CASSVTGTENAEAFF. CDR3 bases: TGTGCCAGCAGTGTAACCGGGACAGAGAACGCTGAAGCTTTCTTT.

This clonotype was seen many times. This chain connects TRBV6-5 to TRBJ2-3; D is uncertain. Per germline, CDR1 MNHEY and CDR2 SVGAGI. V gave up 6 bases and J gave up 3 bases, with 10 bases separating them. The CDR3 has 13 amino acids. This CDR3 is CASSHQETDTQYF. For the CDR3, the DNA is TGTGCCAGCAGCCACCAAGAGACAGATACGCAGTATTTT.

The chain employs TRBV7-3 and TRBJ2-5; D is undetermined. This CDR3 has 12 residues. V was shortened by 5 bases and J by 3 bases, with 7 bases between the two germline ends. In germline, CDR1 is SGHTA, CDR2 FQGTGA. This chain's CDR3 is CASSNVKETQYF. The CDR3 DNA sequence: TGTGCCAGCAGCAACGTCAAAGAGACCCAGTACTTC.

A few counts support this clonotype. The chain carries TRBV7-9 and TRBJ2-5, with D uncertain. Germline CDR1 SEHNR, CDR2 FQNEAQ (reference sequence). This CDR3 has 10 residues. V lost 10 bases, J lost 5 bases, and 8 bases lay in between. In DNA form, the CDR3 reads TGTGCCACCACCGGGGAGACCCAGTACTTC. It translates to CATTGETQYF.

This sequence joins TRBV27 and TRBJ2-5; 10 bases align to TRBD2. The end of the DNA is better explained by TRBJ2-7, so the J call may be wrong. Germline V CDR1 and CDR2: MNHEY, SMNVEV (reference sequence). The CDR3 length is 17 residues. The CDR3 DNA sequence: TGTGCCAGCAGTTTACATCAGCGGGGGGGATCTTACTACGAGCAGTACTTC. This gives the protein CASSLHQRGGSYYEQYF.

This clonotype was seen a few times. V is TRBV7-3 and J is TRBJ2-7; D gene uncertain. V shed 7 bases and J shed 6 bases, with 4 bases lying between them. Germline V gene lookup returns CDR1 SGHTA and CDR2 FQGTGA. CDR3 length equals 9 residues. CDR3 region: CASNSEQYF. The CDR3 nucleotides read TGTGCCAGCAATAGCGAGCAGTACTTC.

CDR3 bases: TGTGCCACCAGCAGAGATTCGGACAGTCGCAATGAGCAGTTCTTC. This codes for CATSRDSDSRNEQFF. The chain joins TRBV15 to TRBJ2-1, with D possibly TRBD1 on 6 matching bases. V lost 0 bases to trimming and J lost 6 bases, with 12 bases between them. CDR1 and CDR2 from the germline V gene are LNHNV and YYDKDF (reference sequence). The CDR3 covers 15 residues. Full variable domain (outside the CDR3, taken from reference TRBV15 and TRBJ2-1): DAMVIQNPRYQVTQFGKPVTLSCSQTLNHNVMYWYQQKSSQAPKLLFHYYDKDFNNEADTPDNFQSRRPNTSFCFLDIRSPGLGDTAMYLCATSRDSDSRNEQFFGPGTRLTVL.

Remarks on this clonotype: Germline and junction disagree at one end, which may indicate a read error. The V call is TRBV6-2 or TRBV6-3, the J call TRBJ2-2; TRBD1 might be the D (6 bases). Germline loops: CDR1 MNHEY, CDR2 SVGEGT. The CDR3 contains 14 residues. The CDR3 loop reads CASRDNRAAGELFF. The CDR3, as DNA: TGCGCCAGCAGGGACAACAGGGCCGCCGGGGAGCTGTTTTTT.

This clonotype was seen at least ten times. The chain employs TRBV15 and TRBJ2-7; 7 bases line up with TRBD1. The CDR3 runs to 13 residues. The V and J ends lost 3 bases and 3 bases, in that order; junction bases with no gene match: 2. Germline lookup yields CDR1 LNHNV and CDR2 YYDKDF (reference sequence). The CDR3 nucleotides read TGTGCCACCAGCAGCGACAGGGACTACGAGCAGTACTTC. As protein: CATSSDRDYEQYF.

This clonotype was observed a handful of times. This rearrangement joins TRBV7-9 to TRBJ1-1; the D gene is possibly TRBD1 (6 bases). The germline CDR1 and CDR2 sequences are SEHNR and FQNEAQ (reference sequence). This CDR3 is 9 amino acids long. Trimming removed 11 bases from V and 8 bases from J, with 9 bases in between. CDR3 amino acids: CAAGVEAFF. CDR3 nucleotides: TGTGCCGCAGGGGTAGAAGCTTTCTTT.